This T cell receptor (beta chain) was obtained from a study of regulatory T cells in long-lasting Graves disease. Whole-study results and caveats: There were preferences for TRBV28, TRBJ1-2 and TRBJ2-5 in persistent disease.

This clonotype was counted at least ten times. Its specificity is not known. Building of the TCR beta libraries involved iRepertoire HTBI primers and Arm-PCR of CDR3 regions. TCRdb re-derived calls from the multiplex PCR reads in MiXCR, one entry per CDR3 protein. The sample includes approximately 500,000 distinct CDR3 sequences, about a fifth of them seen just once. Time point defined: persistent/refractory GD, antithyroid drugs over 5 years with positive TRAb. PBMC-extracted RNA yielded the TCR library. The CDR3 runs to 14 residues. Germline V gene sequence: CDR1 MNHNS, CDR2 SASEGT. Deletions cut 10 bases from V and 5 bases from J, with 18 bases between.

Sequencing was performed on peripheral blood mononuclear cells (PBMCs), taken when the disease was refractory, from a patient treated with antithyroid drugs. The sequence was collected from a female donor with Graves disease. This chain joins TRBV6-1 and TRBJ1-5, with D hard to call. This CDR3 reads CATSDLSDYQPQHF. The CDR3 DNA is TGTGCCACCTCGGACCTCTCAGACTATCAGCCCCAGCATTTT.